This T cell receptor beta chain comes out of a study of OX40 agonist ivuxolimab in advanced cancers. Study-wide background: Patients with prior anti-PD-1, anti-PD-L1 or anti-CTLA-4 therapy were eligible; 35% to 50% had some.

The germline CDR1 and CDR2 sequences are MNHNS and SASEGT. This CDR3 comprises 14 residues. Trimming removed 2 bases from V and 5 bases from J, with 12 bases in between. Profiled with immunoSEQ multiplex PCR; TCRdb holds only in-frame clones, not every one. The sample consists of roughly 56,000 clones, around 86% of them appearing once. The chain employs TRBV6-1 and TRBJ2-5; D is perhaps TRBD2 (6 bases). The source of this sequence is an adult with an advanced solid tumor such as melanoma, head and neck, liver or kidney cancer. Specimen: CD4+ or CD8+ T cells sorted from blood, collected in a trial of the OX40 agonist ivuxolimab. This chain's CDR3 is CASSERFGTETQYF. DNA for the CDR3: TGTGCCAGCAGTGAACGGTTCGGGACTGAGACCCAGTACTTC.